The next 14 T cell receptor beta chains were all read from a single sample in a study of shared clonotypes between healthy human individuals. Libraries were prepared by immunoSEQ multiplex PCR; TCRdb keeps only in-frame clonotypes and omits some of them. The sample includes approximately 97,000 clones, roughly two thirds seen only once; the top ten take roughly 43%. The sample taken for sequencing was memory CD8+ T cells sorted from blood. Stated subset: CD45RO+ cells pooled with CCR7-negative TemRA cells. The source of these receptors is a man aged 25-40 years in good health.

This clone occurred a few times. The chain combines TRBV5-1 with TRBJ2-1; perhaps TRBD1 as D (5 bases). The CDR3 has 15 amino acids. Germline CDR1 and CDR2: SGHRS and YFSETQ. Trimming left V 5 bases short and J 0 bases short, with 12 bases between. The CDR3 protein is CASRPTDISYNEQFF. CDR3 in DNA: TGCGCCAGCAGGCCGACAGACATCTCCTACAATGAGCAGTTCTTC. The full variable domain, rest sourced from reference TRBV5-1 and TRBJ2-1, is KAGVTQTPRYLIKTRGQQVTLSCSPISGHRSVSWYQQTPGQGLQFLFEYFSETQRNKGNFPGRFSGRQFSNSRSEMNVSTLELGDSALYLCASRPTDISYNEQFFGPGTRLTVL.

This clone has ten or more counts. This CDR3 reads CASSTAGTGDGYTF. CDR3 nucleotide sequence: TGCGCCAGCAGCACTGCCGGGACAGGGGATGGCTACACCTTC. The gene calls are TRBV5-1 and TRBJ1-2, with 10 bases identical to TRBD1. With 4 bases clipped from V and 6 bases from J, the junction kept 6 bases outside the gene matches. CDR3 size: 14 residues. Germline V CDR1 and CDR2: SGHRS, YFSETQ.

The J gene is TRBJ1-5, the V gene TRBV19; D is perhaps TRBD1 (5 bases). Germline V gives CDR1 LNHDA, CDR2 SQIVND (reference sequence). The CDR3 is 17 amino acids. V shed 3 bases and J shed 5 bases, with 20 bases lying between them. This chain's CDR3 is CASSMNLGRRGDQPQHF. The CDR3 DNA reads TGTGCCAGTAGTATGAATTTGGGACGGCGGGGTGATCAGCCCCAGCATTTT.

This clone has a single count. The chain uses TRBV10-3 and TRBJ1-1; D might be TRBD1 (6 bases). Trimming cost V 6 bases and J 7 bases, with 18 bases left between them. The CDR3 runs 14 residues. The germline V gene encodes CDR1 ENHRY and CDR2 SYGVKD. The CDR3 region has the DNA TGTGCCATCAGGACCACAGGGAATAAGGGTGAAGCTTTCTTT. This encodes CAIRTTGNKGEAFF.

The rearrangement uses TRBV4-3 and TRBJ2-4; D is unresolved. Trimming removed 1 base from V and 2 bases from J, with 9 bases in between. The germline CDR1 and CDR2 sequences are LGHNA and YSLEER. The CDR3 totals 15 residues. The CDR3 region is CASSQVGGTKNIQYF. The CDR3 DNA reads TGCGCCAGCAGCCAAGTTGGTGGGACCAAAAACATTCAGTACTTC.

This clone has a single count. The identical CDR3 is also encoded by other nucleotide sequences in the sample. The chain carries TRBV4-1 and TRBJ1-2; D may be TRBD1 (5 bases). The CDR3 is 14 amino acids. Trimming shortened V by 3 bases and J by 4 bases, and 12 bases separated the two germline ends. The V gene's germline CDR1 is MGHRA and CDR2 YSYEKL. Here the CDR3 DNA reads TGCGCCAGCAGCCAGGGGGAGGGAGGCTATGGCTACACCTTC. Translating it yields CASSQGEGGYGYTF.

This clone was recorded only once. The rearrangement links TRBV7-2 to TRBJ2-7, with TRBD1 matching 8 bases. The CDR3 consists of 11 residues. The V gene's germline CDR1 is SGHTA and CDR2 FQGNSA. The junction had 3 bases not matched to a gene; V was cut back by 5 bases and J by 9 bases. The CDR3 loop is CASSADRAQYF. The CDR3 nucleotides are TGTGCCAGCAGCGCGGACAGGGCGCAGTACTTC.

The chain employs TRBV11-2 and TRBJ2-1, with 13 bases that match TRBD2. The length of the CDR3 is 14 residues. The V gene end was trimmed by 5 bases and the J gene end by 7 bases; junction bases not matched to a gene: 2. CDR1 is SGHAT and CDR2 is FQNNGV in the germline V gene. CDR3 amino acids: CASSGLAGVNEQFF. DNA of the CDR3: TGTGCCAGCAGCGGACTAGCGGGAGTAAATGAGCAGTTCTTC. Using reference TRBV11-2 and TRBJ2-1 for the parts outside the CDR3, the full variable domain is EAGVAQSPRYKIIEKRQSVAFWCNPISGHATLYWYQQILGQGPKLLIQFQNNGVVDDSQLPKDRFSAERLKGVDSTLKIQPAKLEDSAVYLCASSGLAGVNEQFFGPGTRLTVL.

This rearrangement joins TRBV5-8 to TRBJ1-1; no clear D gene. Germline V gene lookup returns CDR1 SGHTS and CDR2 YDEGEE. The germline V and J ends were trimmed by 4 bases and 2 bases, with 9 bases remaining between them. This CDR3 region has 13 residues. The CDR3 protein is CASSASVNTEAFF. The CDR3 DNA sequence: TGTGCCAGCAGCGCCAGTGTAAACACTGAAGCTTTCTTT.

This clone was detected ten times or more. The chain combines TRBV27 with TRBJ2-7; D tentatively reads TRBD1 or TRBD2 (5 bases each). The CDR3 is 13 residues long. V lost 9 bases and J lost 0, with 12 bases in between. Germline-derived CDR1 and CDR2 are MNHEY and SMNVEV (reference sequence). The CDR3 here is CASGTLSSYEQYF. For the CDR3, the DNA is TGTGCCAGTGGGACGCTGAGCTCCTACGAGCAGTACTTC.

This clone was seen once. CDR3 sequence (DNA): TGTGCCAGCACCCCAGACGGTGCGGAACCATACAATGAGCAGTTCTTC. Its protein is CASTPDGAEPYNEQFF. J is TRBJ2-1 and V is TRBV6-4; D ambiguous. Germline loops: CDR1 MRHNA, CDR2 SNTAGT. This CDR3 has 16 amino acids. The V end was cut by 7 bases, the J end by 4 bases, with 20 bases between.

This clone has ten or more counts. The V gene is TRBV7-6, the J gene TRBJ1-4; 10 positions match TRBD1. The V and J ends lost 4 bases and 7 bases, in that order; junction bases with no gene match: 18. CDR3 length: 19 amino acids. CDR1 is SGHVS and CDR2 is FNYEAQ in the germline V gene. The CDR3 region has the DNA TGTGCCAGCAGCTCAAACGACGACGAGACAGGGGGCGGGAGTGAAAAACTGTTTTTT. Protein product: CASSSNDDETGGGSEKLFF.

This clone was seen repeatedly, ten times or more. The V gene is TRBV28, the J gene TRBJ2-3; D remains unclear. This CDR3 has 11 residues. Looked up from germline, CDR1 is MDHEN and CDR2 is SYDVKM. The V gene lost 1 base and the J gene lost 7 bases, with 3 bases spanning the gap. This chain's CDR3 is CASSLYYTQYF. The CDR3 DNA reads as TGTGCCAGCAGTTTATACTATACGCAGTATTTT.

About this clone: With a far larger clone one base away, a read error is the likely cause. The sample carries other DNA sequences with the same CDR3. The chain employs TRBV13 and TRBJ2-7, with TRBD2 matching over 12 bases. The CDR3 contains 17 residues. In germline, CDR1 is PRHDT, CDR2 FYEKMQ (reference sequence). This chain's CDR3 is CASSLRGGLAGSGEQYF. In DNA form, the CDR3 reads TGTGCCAGTAGCTTAAGGGGGGGACTAGCGGGCTCGGGCGAGCAGTACTTC. The variable domain in full, with the rest retrieved from reference TRBV13 and TRBJ2-7, is AAGVIQSPRHLIKEKRETATLKCYPIPRHDTVYWYQQGPGQDPQFLISFYEKMQSDKGSIPDRFSAQQFSDYHSELNMSSLELGDSALYFCASSLRGGLAGSGEQYFGPGTRLTVT.